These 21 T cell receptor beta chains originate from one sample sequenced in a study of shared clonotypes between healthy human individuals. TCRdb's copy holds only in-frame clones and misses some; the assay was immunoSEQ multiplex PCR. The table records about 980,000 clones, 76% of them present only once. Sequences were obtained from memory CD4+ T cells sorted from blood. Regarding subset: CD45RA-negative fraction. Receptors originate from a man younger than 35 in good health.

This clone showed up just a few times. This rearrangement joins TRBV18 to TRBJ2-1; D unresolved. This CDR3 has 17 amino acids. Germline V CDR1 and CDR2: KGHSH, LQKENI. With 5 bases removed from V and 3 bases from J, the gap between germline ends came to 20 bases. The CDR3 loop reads CASSSPLWTVNYNEQFF. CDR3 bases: TGTGCCAGCTCATCGCCCCTGTGGACGGTCAACTACAATGAGCAGTTCTTC.

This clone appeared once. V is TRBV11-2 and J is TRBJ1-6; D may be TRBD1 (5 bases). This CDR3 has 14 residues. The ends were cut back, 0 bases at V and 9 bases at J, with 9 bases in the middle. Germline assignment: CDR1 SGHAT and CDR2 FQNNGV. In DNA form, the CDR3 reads TGTGCCAGCAGCTTAGACCAGGGCCTTTCACCCCTCCACTTT. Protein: CASSLDQGLSPLHF.

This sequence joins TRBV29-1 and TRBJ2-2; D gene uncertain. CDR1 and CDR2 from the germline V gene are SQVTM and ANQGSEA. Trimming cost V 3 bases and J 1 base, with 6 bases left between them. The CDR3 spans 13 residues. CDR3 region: CSVDEKNTGELFF. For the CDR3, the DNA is TGCAGCGTTGATGAAAAGAACACCGGGGAGCTGTTTTTT.

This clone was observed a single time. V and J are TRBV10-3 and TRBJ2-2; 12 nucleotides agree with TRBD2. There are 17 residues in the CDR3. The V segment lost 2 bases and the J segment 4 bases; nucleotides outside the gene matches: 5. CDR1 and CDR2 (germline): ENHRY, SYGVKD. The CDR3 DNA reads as TGTGCCATCAGTGAGCCGCGACTAGCGGGGGTCACCGGGGAGCTGTTTTTT. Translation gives CAISEPRLAGVTGELFF.

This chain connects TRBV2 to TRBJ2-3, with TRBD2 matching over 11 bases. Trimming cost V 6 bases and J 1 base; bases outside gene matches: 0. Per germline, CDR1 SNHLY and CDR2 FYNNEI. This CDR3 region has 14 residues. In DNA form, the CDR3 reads TGTGCCAGCAGACTAGCGGGGGGCACAGATACGCAGTATTTT. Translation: CASRLAGGTDTQYF. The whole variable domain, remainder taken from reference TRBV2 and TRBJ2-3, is EPEVTQTPSHQVTQMGQEVILRCVPISNHLYFYWYRQILGQKVEFLVSFYNNEISEKSEIFDDQFSVERPDGSNFTLKIRSTKLEDSAMYFCASRLAGGTDTQYFGPGTRLTVL.

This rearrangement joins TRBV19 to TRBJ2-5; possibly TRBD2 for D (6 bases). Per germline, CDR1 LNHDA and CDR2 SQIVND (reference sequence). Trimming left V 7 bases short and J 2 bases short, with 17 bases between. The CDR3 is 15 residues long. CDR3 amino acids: CASTAGNSPQETQYF. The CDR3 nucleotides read TGTGCCAGTACCGCGGGAAATTCCCCTCAAGAGACCCAGTACTTC.

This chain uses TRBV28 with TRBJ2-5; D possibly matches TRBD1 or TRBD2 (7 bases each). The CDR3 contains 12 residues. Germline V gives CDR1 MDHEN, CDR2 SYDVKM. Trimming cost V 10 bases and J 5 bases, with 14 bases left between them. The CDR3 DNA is TGTGCCACCCAGGGGGGGTTGGAGACCCAGTACTTC. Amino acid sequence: CATQGGLETQYF.

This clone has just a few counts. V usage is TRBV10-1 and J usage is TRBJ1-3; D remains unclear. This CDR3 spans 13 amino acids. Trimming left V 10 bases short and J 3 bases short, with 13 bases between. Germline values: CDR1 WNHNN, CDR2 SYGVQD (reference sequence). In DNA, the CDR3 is TGCGCCACCTCGGACGGGATTGGAAACACCATATATTTT. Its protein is CATSDGIGNTIYF.

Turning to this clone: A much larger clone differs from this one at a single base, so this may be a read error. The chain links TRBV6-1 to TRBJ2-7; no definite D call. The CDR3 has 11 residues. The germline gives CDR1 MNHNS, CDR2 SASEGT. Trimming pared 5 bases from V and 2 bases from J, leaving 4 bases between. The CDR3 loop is CASSYAYEQYF. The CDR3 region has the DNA TGTGCCAGCAGTTACGCCTACGAGCAGTACTTC.

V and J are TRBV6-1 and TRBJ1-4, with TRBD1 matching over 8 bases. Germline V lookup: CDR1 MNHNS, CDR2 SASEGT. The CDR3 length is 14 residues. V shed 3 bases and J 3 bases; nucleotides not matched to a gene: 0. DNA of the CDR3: TGTGCCAGCAGTGACAGGGGGCCTAATGAAAAACTGTTTTTT. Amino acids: CASSDRGPNEKLFF.

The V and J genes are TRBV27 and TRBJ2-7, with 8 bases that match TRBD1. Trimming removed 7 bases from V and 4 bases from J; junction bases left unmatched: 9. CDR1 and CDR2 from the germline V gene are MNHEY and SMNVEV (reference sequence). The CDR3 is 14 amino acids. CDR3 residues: CASTKNRGSYEQYF. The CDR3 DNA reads TGTGCCAGCACCAAAAACAGGGGGTCTTACGAGCAGTACTTC.

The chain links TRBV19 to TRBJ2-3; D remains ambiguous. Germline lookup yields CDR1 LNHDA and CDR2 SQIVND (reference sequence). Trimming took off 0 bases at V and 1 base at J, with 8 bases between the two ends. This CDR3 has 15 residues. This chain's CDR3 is CASSIEKGRTDTQYF. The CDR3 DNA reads TGTGCCAGTAGTATAGAAAAGGGCCGCACAGATACGCAGTATTTT.

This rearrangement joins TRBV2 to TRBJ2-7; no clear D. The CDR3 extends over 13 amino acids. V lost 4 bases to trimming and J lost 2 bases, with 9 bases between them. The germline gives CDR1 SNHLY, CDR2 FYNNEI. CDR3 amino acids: CASSVRFTYEQYF. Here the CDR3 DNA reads TGTGCCAGCAGTGTACGATTTACCTACGAGCAGTACTTC.

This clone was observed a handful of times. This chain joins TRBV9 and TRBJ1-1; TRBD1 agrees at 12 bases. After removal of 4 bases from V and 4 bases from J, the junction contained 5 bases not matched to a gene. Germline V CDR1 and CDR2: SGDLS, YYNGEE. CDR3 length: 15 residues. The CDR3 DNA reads TGTGCCAGCAGCCTCCAGGGACAGGGGGCCACTGAAGCTTTCTTT. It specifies CASSLQGQGATEAFF.

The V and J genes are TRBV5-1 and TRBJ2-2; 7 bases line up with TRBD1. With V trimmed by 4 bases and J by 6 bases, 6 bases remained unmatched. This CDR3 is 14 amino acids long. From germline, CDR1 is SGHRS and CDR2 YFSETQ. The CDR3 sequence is CASSTGESAGELFF. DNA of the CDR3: TGCGCCAGCAGCACAGGGGAATCCGCCGGGGAGCTGTTTTTT.

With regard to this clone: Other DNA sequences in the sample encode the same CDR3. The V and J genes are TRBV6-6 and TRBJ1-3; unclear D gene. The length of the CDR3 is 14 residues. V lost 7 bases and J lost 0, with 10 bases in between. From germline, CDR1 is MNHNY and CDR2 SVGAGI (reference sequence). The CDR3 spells CASNPGSSGNTIYF. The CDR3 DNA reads TGTGCCAGCAATCCGGGGAGCTCTGGAAACACCATATATTTT.

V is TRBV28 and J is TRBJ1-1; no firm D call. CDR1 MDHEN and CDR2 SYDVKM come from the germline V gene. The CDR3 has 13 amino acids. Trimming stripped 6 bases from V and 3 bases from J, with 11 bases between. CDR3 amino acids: CASSYGSYTEAFF. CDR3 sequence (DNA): TGTGCCAGCAGCTACGGATCCTACACTGAAGCTTTCTTT. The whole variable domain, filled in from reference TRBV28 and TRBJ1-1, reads DVKVTQSSRYLVKRTGEKVFLECVQDMDHENMFWYRQDPGLGLRLIYFSYDVKMKEKGDIPEGYSVSREKKERFSLILESASTNQTSMYLCASSYGSYTEAFFGQGTRLTVV.

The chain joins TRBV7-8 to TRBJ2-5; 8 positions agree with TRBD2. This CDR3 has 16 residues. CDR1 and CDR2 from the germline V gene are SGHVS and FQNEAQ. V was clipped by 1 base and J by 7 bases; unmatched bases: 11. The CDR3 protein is CASSLVAGGSIGTQYF. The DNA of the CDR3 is TGTGCCAGCAGCTTAGTGGCGGGGGGTTCGATCGGGACCCAGTACTTC.

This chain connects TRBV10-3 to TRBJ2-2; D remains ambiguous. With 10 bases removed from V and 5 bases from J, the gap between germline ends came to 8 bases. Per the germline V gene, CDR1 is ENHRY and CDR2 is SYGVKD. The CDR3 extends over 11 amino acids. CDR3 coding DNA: TGTGCCACCCGGTCAACCGGGGAGCTGTTTTTT. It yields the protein CATRSTGELFF.

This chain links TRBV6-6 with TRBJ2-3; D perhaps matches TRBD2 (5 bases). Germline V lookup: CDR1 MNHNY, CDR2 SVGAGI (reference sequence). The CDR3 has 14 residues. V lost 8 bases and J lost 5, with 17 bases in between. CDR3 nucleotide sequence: TGTGCCAGCTTCTCCACGGGCGGAGGAGATACGCAGTATTTT. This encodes CASFSTGGGDTQYF.

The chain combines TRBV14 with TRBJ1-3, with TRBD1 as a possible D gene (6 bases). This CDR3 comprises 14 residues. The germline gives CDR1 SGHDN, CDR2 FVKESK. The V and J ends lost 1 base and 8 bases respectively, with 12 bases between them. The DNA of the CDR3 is TGTGCCAGCAGCCAAGCGGGGGGACATTACACCATATATTTT. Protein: CASSQAGGHYTIYF.